This T cell receptor (beta chain) is from a study of cytomegalovirus exposure and HLA in healthy donors. Germline V lookup: CDR1 MNHEY, CDR2 SVGAGI. V shed 2 bases and J 5 bases; nucleotides not matched to a gene: 3. This CDR3 has 13 residues. Findings of the study overall: Diagnosis of cytomegalovirus status made by the classifier reportedly showed high specificity and sensitivity. In vitro work confirmed that a few CMV-associated chains recognize CMV antigens. Rare TCR sequences dominated, though some public TCRs recurred in many donors.

A 120-subject validation cohort, separate from the roughly 670-subject first cohort, supplied the donors. With respect to this clone: What it binds is not known.

Assay used: immunoSEQ multiplex PCR; TCRdb lists only in-frame clones, some missing. The table has fewer than 95,000 clones, approximately 88% seen once; the top ten hold 12%. This TCR was sampled from a woman between 18 and 30 years old in good health and CMV-seropositive. The sample taken for sequencing was PBMCs. The J gene is TRBJ2-7, the V gene TRBV6-5, with 7 bases aligning to TRBD1. The CDR3 DNA reads as TGTGCCAGCAGTTACGACAGGGCCCACGAGCAGTACTTC. Translated: CASSYDRAHEQYF.